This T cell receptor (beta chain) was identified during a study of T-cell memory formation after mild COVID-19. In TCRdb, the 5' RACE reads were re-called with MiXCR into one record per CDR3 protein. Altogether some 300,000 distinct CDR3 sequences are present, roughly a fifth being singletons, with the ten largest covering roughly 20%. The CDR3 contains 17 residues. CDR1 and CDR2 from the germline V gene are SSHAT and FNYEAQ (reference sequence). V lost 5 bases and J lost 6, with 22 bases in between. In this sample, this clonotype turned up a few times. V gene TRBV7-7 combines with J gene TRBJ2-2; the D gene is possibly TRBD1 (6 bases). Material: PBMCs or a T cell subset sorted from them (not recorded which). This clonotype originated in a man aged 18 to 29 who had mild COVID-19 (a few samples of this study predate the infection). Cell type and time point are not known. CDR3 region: CASSPGQPQGSPGELFF. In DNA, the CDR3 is TGTGCCAGCAGCCCCGGACAGCCCCAAGGTTCCCCCGGGGAGCTGTTTTTT.